This T cell receptor (beta chain) was observed in a study of blood T cells in healthy people across ages. Overall study findings and caveats: Bulk PBMC profiling left naive and antigen-experienced comparisons inconclusive. Long-lived donors carried more naive CD4+ cells and greater diversity than aged donors.

For the second PCR, which ran for 7 to 11 cycles, a sample-barcoded 5' primer and a J-beta primer mix were used. One entry per CDR3 protein, called by TCRdb with MiXCR from the 5' RACE reads. Among 1.8 million or so distinct CDR3 sequences, 35% to 50% were seen once, and the ten largest hold under 30%. There were healthy Caucasian individuals from Russia, aged roughly 6 to 95, serving as donors. As concerns this clonotype: What it binds is unknown.

CDR1 SGHTA and CDR2 FQGTGA come from the germline V gene. This CDR3 contains 15 residues. V shed 3 bases and J 5 bases; nucleotides not matched to a gene: 7. Material for sequencing was blood. The clonotype originates from a human donor in good health. This chain uses TRBV7-3 with TRBJ2-3, with 8 bases that match TRBD2. CDR3 nucleotides: TGTGCCAGCAGCTTCGGGGGGGCCGTAGGAGATACGCAGTATTTT. It specifies CASSFGGAVGDTQYF.